The next 19 T cell receptor beta chains were all read from a single sample in a study of blood T cells in healthy people across ages. Primed by a sample-barcoded 5' primer and a J-beta primer mix, a second PCR proceeded for roughly 6 to 12 cycles. MiXCR was run by TCRdb on the 5' RACE reads, yielding one entry per CDR3 protein. The sample carries over a million distinct CDR3 sequences, around 27% recorded once. This sample was shared with a second study, whose subject was T cells of mothers and their children.

The sequencing sample was made of blood. The source of these receptors is a girl aged 2 to 10 in good health.

The gene calls are TRBV5-1 and TRBJ2-1; a possible D gene is TRBD2 (6 bases). Trimming removed 4 bases from V and 7 bases from J, with 15 bases in between. This CDR3 is 14 amino acids long. Germline CDR1 reads SGHRS; CDR2 reads YFSETQ. The CDR3 sequence: CASSTSGPRNEQFF. DNA of the CDR3: TGCGCCAGCAGCACCAGCGGGCCGCGTAATGAGCAGTTCTTC.

V is TRBV10-3 and J is TRBJ2-3; D remains ambiguous. CDR3 length: 15 amino acids. Between the trimmed V and J ends, which lost 2 bases and 2 bases, there was a span of 11 bases. Germline-derived CDR1 and CDR2 are ENHRY and SYGVKD. The CDR3 loop reads CAISEPNQATDTQYF. The CDR3 region has the DNA TGTGCCATCAGTGAGCCCAACCAAGCCACAGATACGCAGTATTTT.

The genes are TRBV9 and TRBJ2-7; D uncertain. The germline gives CDR1 SGDLS, CDR2 YYNGEE. Between the trimmed V and J ends, which lost 0 bases and 4 bases, there was a span of 11 bases. The CDR3 has 14 residues. The CDR3 protein is CASSVGVLVYEQYF. The CDR3 nucleotides read TGTGCCAGCAGCGTAGGAGTACTCGTTTACGAGCAGTACTTC.

This clonotype occurred a few times. The rearrangement uses TRBV7-3 and TRBJ2-5; a weak D match, TRBD1 (5 bases). The CDR3 sequence is 13 residues long. Germline assignment: CDR1 SGHTA and CDR2 FQGTGA. V lost 6 bases and J lost 4, with 12 bases in between. CDR3 loop: CASSDDRLETQYF. The CDR3 coding sequence is TGTGCCAGCAGTGATGACAGACTAGAGACCCAGTACTTC.

This clonotype was observed a handful of times. The chain is built from TRBV5-6 and TRBJ2-3, with no clear D. This CDR3 contains 13 residues. CDR1 is SGHDT and CDR2 is YYEEEE in the germline V gene. Trimming took 1 base from V and 6 from J, leaving 9 bases between them. The DNA of the CDR3 is TGTGCCAGCAGCTTGAGTCTCCCCGATACGCAGTATTTT. It specifies CASSLSLPDTQYF.

In the case of this clonotype: The final CDR3 position lacks the conserved phenylalanine or tryptophan, pointing to a likely read error. The rearrangement uses TRBV6-5 and TRBJ2-3; D may correspond to TRBD1 or TRBD2 (6 bases each). Germline CDR1 MNHEY, CDR2 SVGAGI. This CDR3 is built from 14 residues. Deletions cut 2 bases from V and 6 bases from J, with 12 bases between. The CDR3 spells CASSYDGGRDTQYV. The DNA for the CDR3 is TGTGCCAGCAGTTACGACGGGGGCCGCGATACGCAGTATGTT.

This clonotype has a handful of counts. V is TRBV7-3 and J is TRBJ2-2, with D tentatively TRBD1 (5 bases). Trimming removed 6 bases from V and 5 bases from J, with 16 bases in between. The V gene's germline CDR1 is SGHTA and CDR2 FQGTGA. The CDR3 runs 15 residues. The CDR3 DNA reads TGTGCCAGCAGACAACAGGCAGGACCGACCGGGGAGCTGTTTTTT. Protein: CASRQQAGPTGELFF.

This clonotype was detected a few times. The chain combines TRBV27 with TRBJ2-7, with 10 bases fitting TRBD1. Unmatched junction bases numbered 10, after V lost 4 bases and J lost 4 bases. CDR3 length: 16 amino acids. The germline gives CDR1 MNHEY, CDR2 SMNVEV (reference sequence). DNA of the CDR3: TGTGCCAGCAGTTACGCCCCCGGGACAGGGGCATACGAGCAGTACTTC. Translating it yields CASSYAPGTGAYEQYF.

For the CDR3, the DNA is TGCGCCAGCAGCTTGGGACAGGGGTATAGCGATGAGCAGTTCTTC. Its protein is CASSLGQGYSDEQFF. The chain carries TRBV5-1 and TRBJ2-1; 8 bases fit TRBD1. The V gene end was trimmed by 0 bases and the J gene end by 8 bases; junction bases not matched to a gene: 7. Germline CDR1 SGHRS, CDR2 YFSETQ. There are 15 residues in the CDR3.

This clonotype was counted a few times. The CDR3 region has the DNA TGTGCCAGCAGTCTCCTCAAGGACACCTATTACGAGCAGTACTTC. Its translation: CASSLLKDTYYEQYF. This chain connects TRBV28 to TRBJ2-7, with a weak D call TRBD1 (5 bases). The V end was cut by 5 bases, the J end by 4 bases, with 18 bases between. CDR1 MDHEN and CDR2 SYDVKM come from the germline V gene. This CDR3 has 15 amino acids.

This clonotype was detected many times. The chain joins TRBV12-3 or TRBV12-4 to TRBJ2-5, with D perhaps TRBD1 (5 bases). CDR3 length equals 13 residues. The V end lost 0 bases, the J end lost 5 bases, and 7 bases lay between the germline ends. The CDR3 DNA sequence: TGTGCCAGCAGTTTAGCCAGGGTTGAGACCCAGTACTTC. Protein sequence: CASSLARVETQYF.

J is TRBJ2-7 and V is TRBV7-6; a possible D gene is TRBD1 (5 bases). The ends were cut back, 3 bases at V and 5 bases at J, with 20 bases in the middle. Germline V CDR1 and CDR2: SGHVS, FNYEAQ. The CDR3 covers 16 residues. The CDR3 DNA follows: TGTGCCAGCAGCTTTCACCCGATTAAGGGGAAGGACGAGCAGTACTTC. This encodes CASSFHPIKGKDEQYF.

The chain carries TRBV7-9 and TRBJ2-2; 7 nucleotides align to TRBD1. The germline gives CDR1 SEHNR, CDR2 FQNEAQ (reference sequence). CDR3 size: 16 residues. The V and J ends lost 5 bases and 3 bases, in that order; junction bases with no gene match: 9. The CDR3 spells CASSPTTGDYTGELFF. The CDR3 DNA is TGTGCCAGCAGCCCCACCACAGGGGATTACACCGGGGAGCTGTTTTTT.

In the case of this clonotype: An end of the junction does not agree with germline; a read error may underlie this. The chain links TRBV28 to TRBJ2-7; perhaps TRBD2 as D (6 bases). The CDR3 consists of 16 residues. Germline V CDR1 and CDR2: MDHEN, SYDVKM. The CDR3 DNA is TGTGCCAGCAATTTACCCGGACTACCCTTCTCCTACGAGCAGTACTTC. Translation gives CASNLPGLPFSYEQYF.

In this sample, this clonotype turned up a few times. V usage is TRBV27 and J usage is TRBJ2-1; D is unclear. The germline gives CDR1 MNHEY, CDR2 SMNVEV (reference sequence). The CDR3 extends over 15 amino acids. V was pared by 0 bases and J by 0 bases, with 6 bases between. The CDR3 DNA follows: TGTGCCAGCAGTTTATCAGTGTTCTCCTACAATGAGCAGTTCTTC. Protein sequence: CASSLSVFSYNEQFF.

The chain has TRBV10-3 and TRBJ2-2; D possibly matches TRBD1 or TRBD2 (5 bases each). Germline V gene lookup returns CDR1 ENHRY and CDR2 SYGVKD. This CDR3 contains 13 residues. The V and J ends lost 8 bases and 7 bases respectively, with 14 bases between them. The CDR3 is CAIGLGGNGELFF. Here the CDR3 DNA reads TGTGCCATCGGTCTTGGGGGAAACGGGGAGCTGTTTTTT.

The table lists this clonotype with a few counts. The chain carries TRBV12-3 or TRBV12-4 and TRBJ1-2, with unresolved D. The CDR3 runs to 13 residues. V was pared by 6 bases and J by 1 base, with 9 bases between. The CDR3 DNA is TGTGCCAGCAGCCCTTCGGTTAACTATGGCTACACCTTC. Protein product: CASSPSVNYGYTF.

There are a few counts of this clonotype. The J gene is TRBJ1-2, the V gene TRBV25-1; 7 nucleotides align to TRBD1. The J segment lost 2 bases and the V segment lost 0 bases, leaving 9 bases of the junction unmatched. Germline CDR1 MGHDK, CDR2 SYGVNS. The CDR3 loop spans 17 amino acids. DNA of the CDR3: TGTGCCAGCAGTGAATATAGACCGGCAGGGGGGAACTATGGCTACACCTTC. Protein sequence: CASSEYRPAGGNYGYTF.

CDR3 nucleotide sequence: TGTGCCGGAGCGGACAGGGGTCCCTACAATGAGCAGTTCTTC. This gives the protein CAGADRGPYNEQFF. The V gene is TRBV7-9, the J gene TRBJ2-1, with 9 bases identical to TRBD1. CDR3 length equals 14 residues. The trim removed 11 bases at V and 2 bases at J, leaving 7 bases unmatched. Looked up from germline, CDR1 is SEHNR and CDR2 is FQNEAQ (reference sequence).